The next 21 T cell receptor beta chains were all read from a single sample in a study of Ad26.COV2.S vaccination and SARS-CoV-2 variants. Generated by immunoSEQ multiplex PCR, the TCRdb table keeps only in-frame clones and is missing some. The data hold about 220,000 clones, with 70% to 90% observed a single time. The treatment: roughly 18 received Ad26.COV2.S at low or high dose, single or two shots; about 5 received placebo; per-sample allocation not given. Samples analyzed were those drawn on day 63 after the first vaccine or placebo injection. The specimen was peripheral blood, collected in a trial of Ad26.COV2.S vaccine versus placebo. These receptors were taken from a person between 18 and 65 years old who received the Ad26.COV2.S COVID-19 vaccine or a placebo.

The genes are TRBV18 and TRBJ1-1; 10 nucleotides align to TRBD1. Germline loops: CDR1 KGHSH, CDR2 LQKENI. This CDR3 has 15 residues. The trim removed 3 bases at V and 2 bases at J, leaving 3 bases unmatched. CDR3 DNA: TGTGCCAGCTCACCTAAGACAGGGGGCAACACTGAAGCTTTCTTT. Its protein product is CASSPKTGGNTEAFF.

This clone has only a few counts. The rearrangement joins TRBV25-1 to TRBJ1-1; D unresolved. V was pared by 1 base and J by 0 bases, with 15 bases between. This CDR3 has 17 residues. Germline V lookup: CDR1 MGHDK, CDR2 SYGVNS. The CDR3 spells CASSESPIGHMNTEAFF. The CDR3 DNA is TGTGCCAGCAGTGAATCCCCGATAGGCCACATGAACACTGAAGCTTTCTTT.

Points on this clone: The same CDR3 arises from other DNA sequences in this sample as well. The chain recombines TRBV18 with TRBJ2-6; D is ambiguous. Germline V gives CDR1 KGHSH, CDR2 LQKENI. V was pared by 6 bases and J by 0 bases, with 6 bases between. This CDR3 region has 14 residues. CDR3 sequence reads: CASSPGSGANVLTF. The CDR3 coding sequence is TGTGCCAGCTCCCCGGGCTCTGGGGCCAACGTCCTGACTTTC.

The J gene is TRBJ2-7, the V gene TRBV28, with 16 bases identical to TRBD2. The CDR3 covers 17 residues. The ends lost 5 bases at V and 8 bases at J; junction bases unmatched: 12. The germline V gene has CDR1 MDHEN and CDR2 SYDVKM. CDR3 in amino acids: CASSLTPGTSGGVKQYF. CDR3 nucleotides: TGTGCCAGCAGTCTGACCCCCGGGACTAGCGGGGGGGTAAAGCAGTACTTC.

This chain uses TRBV28 with TRBJ2-7; TRBD2 agrees at 12 bases. This CDR3 has 16 amino acids. In germline, CDR1 is MDHEN, CDR2 SYDVKM. The ends lost 6 bases at V and 6 bases at J; junction bases unmatched: 12. The CDR3 DNA sequence: TGTGCCAGCAGCCCCCCTAGCGGGAGGGCCTTAGGCGAGCAGTACTTC. This codes for CASSPPSGRALGEQYF.

This chain uses TRBV24-1 with TRBJ2-4; 16 bases line up with TRBD2. The trim removed 4 bases at V and 8 bases at J, leaving 13 bases unmatched. This CDR3 region has 19 residues. Looked up from germline, CDR1 is KGHDR and CDR2 is SFDVKD. CDR3 region: CATSDPAGTSGRAQYIQYF. DNA of the CDR3: TGTGCCACCAGTGACCCGGCCGGGACTAGCGGGAGGGCCCAGTACATTCAGTACTTC.

This clone showed up just a few times. V gene TRBV24-1 combines with J gene TRBJ2-1, with 8 bases aligning to TRBD1. CDR3 size: 13 residues. The ends lost 9 bases at V and 10 bases at J; junction bases unmatched: 10. CDR1 is KGHDR and CDR2 is SFDVKD in the germline V gene. CDR3 loop: CATGTGGLGEQFF. DNA of the CDR3: TGTGCCACCGGGACAGGTGGGTTGGGGGAGCAGTTCTTC.

The V and J genes are TRBV28 and TRBJ1-2; 11 bases match TRBD1. The germline V gene encodes CDR1 MDHEN and CDR2 SYDVKM. CDR3 length: 13 amino acids. Losses at the gene ends were 6 bases for V and 7 bases for J; bases not matched to a gene: 4. CDR3 sequence reads: CASRTGQGGGYTF. In DNA form, the CDR3 reads TGTGCCAGCAGGACGGGACAGGGGGGTGGCTACACCTTC.

This chain joins TRBV28 and TRBJ1-2; TRBD1 matches 9 bases. This CDR3 has 15 amino acids. The germline gives CDR1 MDHEN, CDR2 SYDVKM. V shed 5 bases, J shed 5 bases, and the junction held 9 bases outside the gene matches. CDR3 amino acids: CASSITGQGWYGYTF. Written as DNA, the CDR3 is TGTGCCAGCAGTATTACCGGACAGGGGTGGTATGGCTACACCTTC.

The V call is TRBV2, the J call TRBJ2-5, with 7 bases identical to TRBD2. There are 18 residues in the CDR3. Per germline, CDR1 SNHLY and CDR2 FYNNEI. After removal of 4 bases from V and 1 base from J, the junction contained 15 bases not matched to a gene. DNA for the CDR3: TGTGCCAGCAGTGTACGACTGAAGGTGGGCGGGGGCCAAGAGACCCAGTACTTC. It translates to CASSVRLKVGGGQETQYF.

The J gene is TRBJ1-5, the V gene TRBV27; D might be TRBD1 (6 bases). The CDR3 runs to 15 residues. Trimming left V 3 bases short and J 0 bases short, with 9 bases between. CDR1 is MNHEY and CDR2 is SMNVEV in the germline V gene (reference sequence). CDR3 in DNA: TGTGCCAGCAGTTTCCAGGGGCGTAGCAATCAGCCCCAGCATTTT. This sequence encodes CASSFQGRSNQPQHF.

This chain uses TRBV19 with TRBJ2-7; TRBD1 agrees at 9 bases. The CDR3 covers 14 residues. The V gene end was trimmed by 5 bases and the J gene end by 1 base; junction bases not matched to a gene: 3. The germline V gene encodes CDR1 LNHDA and CDR2 SQIVND (reference sequence). CDR3 in amino acids: CASSEDRGSYEQYF. CDR3 in DNA: TGTGCCAGTAGTGAGGACAGGGGATCCTACGAGCAGTACTTC. The complete variable domain, with remaining parts taken from reference TRBV19 and TRBJ2-7, reads DGGITQSPKYLFRKEGQNVTLSCEQNLNHDAMYWYRQDPGQGLRLIYYSQIVNDFQKGDIAEGYSVSREKKESFPLTVTSAQKNPTAFYLCASSEDRGSYEQYFGPGTRLTVT.

The V and J genes are TRBV5-1 and TRBJ2-3; 14 bases align to TRBD2. The germline CDR1 and CDR2 sequences are SGHRS and YFSETQ. The CDR3 contains 16 residues. J lost 2 bases, V lost 4 bases, and 3 bases had no gene match. The CDR3 is CASSPTSGGATDTQYF. CDR3 nucleotides: TGCGCCAGCAGCCCGACTAGCGGGGGGGCCACAGATACGCAGTATTTT.

The V call is TRBV18, the J call TRBJ2-2; D remains ambiguous. The V and J ends lost 3 bases and 10 bases respectively, with 6 bases between them. Germline V gene data show CDR1 as KGHSH and CDR2 as LQKENI. This CDR3 is 11 amino acids long. The CDR3 is CASSPLMELFF. In DNA, the CDR3 is TGTGCCAGCTCACCCCTAATGGAGCTGTTTTTT.

The gene calls are TRBV6-5 and TRBJ2-7; tentatively, D is TRBD1 (6 bases). The CDR3 is 15 residues long. With 6 bases removed from V and 3 bases from J, the gap between germline ends came to 18 bases. Looked up from germline, CDR1 is MNHEY and CDR2 is SVGAGI. For the CDR3, the DNA is TGTGCCAGCAGGGACCCTAGGGGGATAAACTACGAGCAGTACTTC. Amino acid sequence: CASRDPRGINYEQYF.

The chain uses TRBV10-1 and TRBJ2-1, with 10 bases that match TRBD2. The CDR3 covers 14 residues. J gave up 10 bases and V 3 bases, and 6 bases lay outside the gene matches. Germline loops: CDR1 WNHNN, CDR2 SYGVQD (reference sequence). CDR3 amino acids: CASSDSGGRLEQFF. The CDR3 DNA reads as TGCGCCAGCAGTGATAGCGGGGGGAGGTTAGAGCAGTTCTTC.

This clone occurred once. CDR3 nucleotides: TGTGCCAGCAGCGTCCGCACCTCTGGAAACACCATATATTTT. Its translation: CASSVRTSGNTIYF. The rearrangement links TRBV7-2 to TRBJ1-3; D gene uncertain. CDR1 SGHTA and CDR2 FQGNSA come from the germline V gene. V lost 5 bases to trimming and J lost 0 bases, with 8 bases between them. This CDR3 has 14 residues.

The rearrangement links TRBV5-4 to TRBJ1-4; 7 bases are a match to TRBD1. CDR1 and CDR2 (germline): SGHNT, YYREEE (reference sequence). J was trimmed by 7 bases and V by 4 bases; bases with no gene match: 4. The CDR3 length is 13 residues. As DNA, the CDR3 is TGTGCCAGCAGCGTGCAGGGGGTTGAAAAACTGTTTTTT. This translates into CASSVQGVEKLFF.

The V and J genes are TRBV6-5 and TRBJ1-2; a possible D gene is TRBD1 (6 bases). CDR3 size: 14 residues. Trimming removed 6 bases at V and 8 bases at J, with 19 bases between. Germline V gene sequence: CDR1 MNHEY, CDR2 SVGAGI. The CDR3: CASSPGAGGRGYTF. In DNA, the CDR3 is TGTGCCAGCAGCCCAGGGGCGGGGGGGCGCGGCTACACCTTC.

V and J are TRBV18 and TRBJ2-2; the match to TRBD1 covers 8 bases. In germline, CDR1 is KGHSH, CDR2 LQKENI. V gave up 11 bases and J gave up 6 bases; unmatched junction bases: 11. The CDR3 totals 14 residues. The CDR3 is CAGQTGGVPGELFF. For the CDR3, the DNA is TGTGCCGGCCAAACAGGGGGAGTCCCCGGGGAGCTGTTTTTT.

This chain uses TRBV7-5 with TRBJ1-1. TRBV7-5 is designated a pseudogene. This CDR3 comprises 16 residues. The CDR3 region is CARSWDEGVRNTEAFF. The CDR3 region has the DNA TGTGCCAGAAGCTGGGACGAGGGCGTCAGGAACACTGAAGCTTTCTTT.